The clone carrying this T cell receptor beta chain was detected only once. Germline values: CDR1 MNHEY, CDR2 SVGAGI. Trimming pared 5 bases from V and 1 base from J, leaving 11 bases between. There are 14 residues in the CDR3. This entry comes from a study of blood T cell repertoires in COVID-19. Clones were sequenced by immunoSEQ multiplex PCR, and TCRdb holds only the in-frame ones, with some missing. This sample has about 200,000 clones, with roughly 90% found just once. Source material: PBMCs or T cells enriched from blood (not recorded which). This chain joins TRBV6-5 and TRBJ1-1; weak D call: TRBD1 (6 bases). The clonotype originates from a woman aged 18-29 years who had recovered from COVID-19. CDR3 in amino acids: CASSQLTGNTEAFF. CDR3 DNA sequence: TGTGCCAGCAGTCAACTGACAGGGAACACTGAAGCTTTCTTT.